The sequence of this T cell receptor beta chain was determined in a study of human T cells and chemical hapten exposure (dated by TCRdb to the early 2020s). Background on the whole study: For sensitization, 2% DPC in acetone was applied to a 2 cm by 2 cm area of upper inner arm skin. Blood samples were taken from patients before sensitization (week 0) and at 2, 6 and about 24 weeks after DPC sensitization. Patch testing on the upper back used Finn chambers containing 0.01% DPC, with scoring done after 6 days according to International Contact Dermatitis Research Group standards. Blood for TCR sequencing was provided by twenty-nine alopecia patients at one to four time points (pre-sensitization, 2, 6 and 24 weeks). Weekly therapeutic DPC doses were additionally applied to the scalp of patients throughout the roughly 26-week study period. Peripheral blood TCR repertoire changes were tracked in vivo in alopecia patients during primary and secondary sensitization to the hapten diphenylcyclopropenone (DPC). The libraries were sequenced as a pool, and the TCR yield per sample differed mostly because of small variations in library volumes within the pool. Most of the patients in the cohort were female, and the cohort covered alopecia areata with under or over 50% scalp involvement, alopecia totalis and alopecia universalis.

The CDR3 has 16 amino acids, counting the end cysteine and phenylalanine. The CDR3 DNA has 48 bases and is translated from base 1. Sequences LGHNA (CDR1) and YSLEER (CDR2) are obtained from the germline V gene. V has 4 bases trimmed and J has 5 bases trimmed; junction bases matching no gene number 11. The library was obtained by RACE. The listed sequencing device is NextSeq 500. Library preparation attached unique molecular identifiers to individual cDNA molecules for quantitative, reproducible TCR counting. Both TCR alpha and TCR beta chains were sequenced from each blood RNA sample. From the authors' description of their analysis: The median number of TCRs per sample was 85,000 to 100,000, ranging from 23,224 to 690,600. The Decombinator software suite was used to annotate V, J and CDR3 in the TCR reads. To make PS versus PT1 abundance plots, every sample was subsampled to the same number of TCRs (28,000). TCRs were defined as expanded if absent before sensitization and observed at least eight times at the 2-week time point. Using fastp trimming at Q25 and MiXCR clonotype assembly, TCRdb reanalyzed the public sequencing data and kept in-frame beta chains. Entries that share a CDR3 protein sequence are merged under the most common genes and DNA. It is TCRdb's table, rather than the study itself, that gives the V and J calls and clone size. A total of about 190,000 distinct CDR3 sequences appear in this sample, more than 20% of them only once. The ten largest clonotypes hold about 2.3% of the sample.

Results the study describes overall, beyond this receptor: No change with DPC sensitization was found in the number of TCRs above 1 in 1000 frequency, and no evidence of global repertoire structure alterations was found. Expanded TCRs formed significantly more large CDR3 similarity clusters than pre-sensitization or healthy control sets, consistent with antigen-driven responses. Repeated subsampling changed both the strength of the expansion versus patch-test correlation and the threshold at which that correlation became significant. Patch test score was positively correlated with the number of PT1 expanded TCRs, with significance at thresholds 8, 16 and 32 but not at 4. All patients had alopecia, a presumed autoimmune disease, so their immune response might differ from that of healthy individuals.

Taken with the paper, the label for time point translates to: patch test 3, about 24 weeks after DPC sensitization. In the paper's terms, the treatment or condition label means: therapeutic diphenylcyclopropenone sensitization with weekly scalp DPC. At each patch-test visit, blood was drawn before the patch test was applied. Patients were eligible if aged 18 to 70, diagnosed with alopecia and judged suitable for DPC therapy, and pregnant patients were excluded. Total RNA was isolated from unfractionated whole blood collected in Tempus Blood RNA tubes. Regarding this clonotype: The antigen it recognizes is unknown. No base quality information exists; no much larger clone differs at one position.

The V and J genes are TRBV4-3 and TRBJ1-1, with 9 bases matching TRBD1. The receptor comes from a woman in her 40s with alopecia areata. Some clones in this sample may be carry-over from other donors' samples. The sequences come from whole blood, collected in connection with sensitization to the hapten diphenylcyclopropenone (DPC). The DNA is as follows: TGCGCCAGCAGCCTCGAACACAGGGGGCGGGCGACTGAAGCTTTCTTT. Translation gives CASSLEHRGRATEAFF.